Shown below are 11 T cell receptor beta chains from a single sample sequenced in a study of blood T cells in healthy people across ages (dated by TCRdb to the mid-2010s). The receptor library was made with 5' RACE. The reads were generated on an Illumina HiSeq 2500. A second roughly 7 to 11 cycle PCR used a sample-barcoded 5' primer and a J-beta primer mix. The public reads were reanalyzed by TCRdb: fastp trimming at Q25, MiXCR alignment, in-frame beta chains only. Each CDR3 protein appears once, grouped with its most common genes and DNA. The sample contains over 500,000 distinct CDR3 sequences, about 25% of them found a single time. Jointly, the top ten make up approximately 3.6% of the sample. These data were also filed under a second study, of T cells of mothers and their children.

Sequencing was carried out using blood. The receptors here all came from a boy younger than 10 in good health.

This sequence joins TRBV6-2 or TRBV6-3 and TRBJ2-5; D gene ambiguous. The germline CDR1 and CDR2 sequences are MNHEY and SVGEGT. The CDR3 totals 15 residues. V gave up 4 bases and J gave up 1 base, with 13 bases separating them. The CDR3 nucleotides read TGTGCCAGCAGTTCCCCCGGACGAAGCCAAGAGACCCAGTACTTC. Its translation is CASSSPGRSQETQYF.

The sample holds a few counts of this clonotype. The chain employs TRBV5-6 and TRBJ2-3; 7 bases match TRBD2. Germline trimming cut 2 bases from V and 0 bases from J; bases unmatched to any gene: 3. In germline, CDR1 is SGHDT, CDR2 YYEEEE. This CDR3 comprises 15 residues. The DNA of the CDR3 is TGTGCCAGCAGCTTCGGACTAGTCAGCACAGATACGCAGTATTTT. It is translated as CASSFGLVSTDTQYF.

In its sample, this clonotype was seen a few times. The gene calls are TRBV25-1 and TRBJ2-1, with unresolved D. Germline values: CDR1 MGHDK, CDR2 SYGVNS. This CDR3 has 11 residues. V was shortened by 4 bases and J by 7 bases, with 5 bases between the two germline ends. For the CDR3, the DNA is TGTGCCAGCAGTGCCGCGAATGAGCAGTTCTTC. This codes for CASSAANEQFF.

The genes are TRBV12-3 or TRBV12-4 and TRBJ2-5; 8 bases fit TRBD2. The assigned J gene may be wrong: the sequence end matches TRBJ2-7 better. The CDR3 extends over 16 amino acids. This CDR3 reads CASSLWGFSGGREQYF. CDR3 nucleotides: TGTGCCAGCAGTTTATGGGGCTTTTCGGGAGGGCGCGAGCAGTACTTC.

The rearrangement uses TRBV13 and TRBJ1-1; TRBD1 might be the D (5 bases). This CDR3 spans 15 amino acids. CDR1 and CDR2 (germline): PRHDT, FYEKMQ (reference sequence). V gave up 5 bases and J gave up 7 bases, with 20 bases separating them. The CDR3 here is CASSPPTVLAGEAFF. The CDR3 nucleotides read TGTGCCAGCAGCCCACCGACAGTACTGGCTGGTGAAGCTTTCTTT.

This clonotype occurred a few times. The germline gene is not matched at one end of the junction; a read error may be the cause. CDR3 loop: CASSLGLLSF. The CDR3 nucleotides are TGTGCCAGCAGTTTGGGACTCCTTTCGTTC. This chain links TRBV6-5 with TRBJ2-7; TRBD2 might be the D (6 bases). CDR3 length: 10 residues. In germline, CDR1 is MNHEY, CDR2 SVGAGI.

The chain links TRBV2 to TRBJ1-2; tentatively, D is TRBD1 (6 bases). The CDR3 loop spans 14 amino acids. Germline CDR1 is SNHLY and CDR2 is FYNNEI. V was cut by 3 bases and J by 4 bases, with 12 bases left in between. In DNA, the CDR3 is TGTGCCAGCAGTGAGGGCAGGGGTTCCTATGGCTACACCTTC. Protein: CASSEGRGSYGYTF.

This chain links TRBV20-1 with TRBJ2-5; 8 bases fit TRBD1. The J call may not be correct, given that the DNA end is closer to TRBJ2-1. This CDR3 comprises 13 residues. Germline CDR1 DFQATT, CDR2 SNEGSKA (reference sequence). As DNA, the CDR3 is TGCAGTTCACACAGGGGGGTGGACGATGAGCAGTTCTTC. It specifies CSSHRGVDDEQFF.

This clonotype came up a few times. CDR3 sequence reads: CASSEALSAYEQYF. For the CDR3, the DNA is TGTGCCAGCAGTGAAGCGCTATCAGCCTACGAGCAGTACTTC. V is TRBV6-1 and J is TRBJ2-7, with D hard to call. This CDR3 is 14 amino acids long. Trimming shortened V by 0 bases and J by 2 bases, and 8 bases separated the two germline ends. CDR1 and CDR2 from the germline V gene are MNHNS and SASEGT.

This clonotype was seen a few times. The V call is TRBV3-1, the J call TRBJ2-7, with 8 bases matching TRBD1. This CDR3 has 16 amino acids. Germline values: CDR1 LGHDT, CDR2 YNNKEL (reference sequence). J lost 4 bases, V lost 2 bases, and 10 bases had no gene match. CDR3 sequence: CASSQSSRTGRYEQYF. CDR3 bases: TGTGCCAGCAGCCAATCCTCCCGGACAGGGAGGTACGAGCAGTACTTC.

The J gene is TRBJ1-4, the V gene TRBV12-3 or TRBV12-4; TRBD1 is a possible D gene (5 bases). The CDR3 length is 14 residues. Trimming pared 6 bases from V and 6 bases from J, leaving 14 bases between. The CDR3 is CASSPNGADEKLFF. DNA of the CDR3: TGTGCCAGCAGCCCTAACGGGGCTGATGAAAAACTGTTTTTT.